This TCR beta chain appears in the sequencing data of a study of neoadjuvant anti-PD-1 for oral cavity cancer. At the level of the study: Non-progressing patients received a fourth nivolumab dose near day 43, then surgery on days 50-56.

Time point of the sample: after neoadjuvant nivolumab, at surgical resection. Cohort: HPV-negative, locally advanced oral cavity squamous cell carcinoma patients. TCRdb's copy holds only in-frame clones and misses some; the assay was immunoSEQ multiplex PCR. The table records about 42,000 clones, 65% to 85% of them present only once. The CDR3 spans 15 residues. The V segment lost 0 bases and the J segment 5 bases; nucleotides outside the gene matches: 5. Germline loops: CDR1 SGHRS, CDR2 YFSETQ. The input for sequencing was PBMCs, taken after nivolumab (anti-PD-1) treatment. The sequence came from a person aged 35 to 85 with oral cavity squamous cell carcinoma. This chain joins TRBV5-1 and TRBJ1-1; 9 bases are a match to TRBD1. CDR3 protein: CASSLETGGWTEAFF. As DNA, the CDR3 is TGCGCCAGCAGCTTGGAGACAGGGGGGTGGACTGAAGCTTTCTTT.